These T cell receptor beta chains were read from a single sample in a study of T cell repertoires in cytomegalovirus infection. TCRdb used MiXCR to reprocess the reads, holding one entry per CDR3 protein. The sample lists 200,000 to 300,000 distinct CDR3 sequences; approximately 9.2% were seen once. Sequences were obtained from PBMCs. These receptors originate from a human donor in good health (CMV status not recorded). Some clones in this sample may be carry-over from other donors' samples. The CDR3 runs from the conserved cysteine through the conserved F or W. Each record gives: V gene, J gene, clone size, D gene, CDR3 protein, CDR3 DNA. D genes are given only for firm matches. Clone size is shown for a subset of rows, as once, few, many or a class of expanded clone.

TRBV7-2,TRBJ2-1,many,.,CASSLWSGSSYNEQFF,TGTGCCAGCAGCTTATGGAGTGGGAGCTCCTACAATGAGCAGTTCTTC
TRBV5-5,TRBJ2-7,once,.,CASTPGVGLTTYEQYF,TGTGCCAGCACCCCCGGAGTGGGTTTAACGACCTACGAGCAGTACTTC
TRBV7-4,TRBJ2-7,few,.,CASVSEYEQYF,TGTGCCAGCGTATCGGAATACGAGCAGTACTTC
TRBV20-1,TRBJ2-7,many,.,CSASKNEQYF,TGCAGTGCTAGTAAAAACGAGCAGTACTTC
TRBV6-2/TRBV6-3,TRBJ2-7,few,.,CASRIDQNYEQYF,TGTGCCAGCAGAATCGACCAAAACTACGAGCAGTACTTC
TRBV7-2,TRBJ2-1,many,TRBD2,CASSSPGLAGGPGVQFF,TGTGCCAGCAGCTCCCCGGGACTAGCGGGGGGCCCTGGCGTGCAGTTCTTC
TRBV7-9,TRBJ2-1,many,.,CASSLSKNEQFF,TGTGCCAGCAGCTTATCCAAAAATGAGCAGTTCTTC
TRBV7-2,TRBJ1-3,many,.,CASSLARTAGNTIYF,TGTGCCAGCAGCTTAGCGAGGACAGCCGGAAACACCATATATTTT
TRBV7-2,TRBJ1-2,many,.,CASSLGSEGRHYGYTF,TGTGCCAGCAGCTTAGGTTCGGAGGGTCGCCACTATGGCTACACCTTC
TRBV20-1,TRBJ2-1,few,.,CSAEDYYNEQFF,TGCAGTGCTGAAGATTATTACAATGAGCAGTTCTTC
TRBV5-6,TRBJ1-2,many,.,CASSPPGETVQYGYTF,TGTGCCAGCAGCCCGCCGGGGGAAACGGTTCAGTATGGCTACACCTTC
TRBV28,TRBJ2-1,many,TRBD2,CASSFIGGAVNEQFF,TGTGCCAGCAGTTTTATCGGGGGGGCAGTCAATGAGCAGTTCTTC
TRBV7-2,TRBJ2-3,many,.,CASSPVGNNGDTQYF,TGTGCCAGCAGCCCTGTTGGCAACAATGGAGATACGCAGTATTTT
TRBV6-2/TRBV6-3,TRBJ2-7,many,TRBD1,CASIPPGTGSSYEQYF,TGTGCCAGCATTCCCCCCGGGACAGGGTCGTCCTACGAGCAGTACTTC
TRBV7-2,TRBJ2-4,many,.,CASSWRQDKNIQYF,TGTGCCAGCAGCTGGAGACAGGACAAAAACATTCAGTACTTC
TRBV7-9,TRBJ1-1,.,.,CASSQRDETEAFF,TGTGCCAGCAGCCAACGGGATGAAACTGAAGCTTTCTTT
TRBV11-2,TRBJ2-2,.,.,CASSHQMVNTGELFF,TGTGCCAGCAGCCATCAAATGGTGAACACCGGGGAGCTGTTTTTT
TRBV7-2,TRBJ1-5,many,.,CASSLAAPEINQPQHF,TGTGCCAGCAGCTTAGCGGCGCCCGAAATAAATCAGCCCCAGCATTTT
TRBV20-1,TRBJ2-5,few,.,CSARLGAGETQYF,TGCAGTGCTAGATTGGGGGCTGGGGAGACCCAGTACTTC
TRBV19,TRBJ2-2,few,.,CASRGTDVNTGELFF,TGTGCCAGTAGGGGGACCGATGTTAACACCGGGGAGCTGTTTTTT
TRBV5-4,TRBJ2-5,.,.,CASSGQEGETQYF,TGTGCCAGCAGCGGACAGGAGGGAGAGACCCAGTACTTC
TRBV2,TRBJ2-3,few,.,CASNREGTDTQYF,TGTGCCAGCAACCGCGAGGGCACAGATACGCAGTATTTT
TRBV4-3,TRBJ1-1,many,TRBD1,CASSLTPGTGAGEAFF,TGCGCCAGCAGCCTCACCCCGGGGACAGGGGCCGGGGAAGCTTTCTTT
TRBV2,TRBJ1-5,many,TRBD1,CASRGTGGANQPQHF,TGTGCCAGCAGGGGGACAGGGGGCGCGAATCAGCCCCAGCATTTT
TRBV7-2,TRBJ1-5,many,.,CASSPNSNQPQHF,TGTGCCAGCAGCCCCAATAGCAATCAGCCCCAGCATTTT
TRBV4-2,TRBJ1-2,many,TRBD1,CASSQSAGTGNNYGYTF,TGTGCCAGCAGCCAATCCGCCGGGACAGGGAATAACTATGGCTACACCTTC
TRBV7-2,TRBJ1-1,many,.,CASSSTGSLNTEAFF,TGTGCCAGCAGCTCAACTGGCAGTTTGAACACTGAAGCTTTCTTT
TRBV5-1,TRBJ2-1,many,.,CASSLDEGARYNEQFF,TGCGCCAGCAGCTTGGATGAGGGAGCGAGGTACAATGAGCAGTTCTTC
TRBV7-2,TRBJ2-7,few,TRBD2,CASSLKRGGSSYEQYF,TGTGCCAGCAGCTTAAAGAGGGGCGGGAGCTCCTACGAGCAGTACTTC
TRBV19,TRBJ2-1,many,TRBD2,CASSISGGAYNEQFF,TGTGCCAGTAGTATATCGGGGGGGGCTTACAATGAGCAGTTCTTC
TRBV29-1,TRBJ1-5,few,.,CSVARDYNQPQHF,TGCAGCGTTGCTCGGGACTACAATCAGCCCCAGCATTTT
TRBV7-2,TRBJ1-5,many,.,CASSLAGSDRQPQHF,TGTGCCAGCAGCTTAGCAGGGAGTGATAGACAGCCCCAGCATTTT
TRBV7-6,TRBJ2-3,.,TRBD1,CASSLAGQLTDTQYF,TGTGCCAGCAGCTTAGCGGGACAGCTTACAGATACGCAGTATTTT
TRBV14,TRBJ1-5,.,.,CASSQEEDLCGGPQHF,TGTGCCAGCAGCCAAGAGGAGGATTTATGTGGAGGACCCCAGCATTTT
TRBV6-6,TRBJ2-7,many,.,CASSYSSGYYEQYF,TGTGCCAGCAGTTACTCGAGTGGGTATTACGAGCAGTACTTC
TRBV28,TRBJ1-5,.,.,CASSPHTGNSNQPQHF,TGTGCCAGCAGTCCGCATACAGGGAATAGCAATCAGCCCCAGCATTTT
TRBV28,TRBJ1-1,.,.,CASSIPGGFEAFF,TGTGCCAGCAGTATCCCCGGGGGATTTGAAGCTTTCTTT
TRBV7-2,TRBJ2-2,.,.,CASSLEGRATGELFF,TGTGCCAGCAGCTTGGAGGGCAGGGCCACCGGGGAGCTGTTTTTT
TRBV24-1,TRBJ2-5,many,.,CATSDHRSRWNPGRETQYF,TGTGCCACCAGTGATCACCGAAGTCGGTGGAACCCCGGACGGGAGACCCAGTACTTC
TRBV28,TRBJ2-7,few,TRBD1,CASSFEGTGTSYEQYF,TGTGCCAGCAGTTTCGAGGGGACAGGTACCTCCTACGAGCAGTACTTC
TRBV7-2,TRBJ2-2,few,.,CASSSRGQYSGELFF,TGTGCCAGCAGCTCAAGAGGACAGTATTCCGGGGAGCTGTTTTTT
TRBV20-1,TRBJ2-6,many,TRBD1,CSAGQGESSGANVLTF,TGCAGTGCTGGACAGGGGGAGAGCTCTGGGGCCAACGTCCTGACTTTC
TRBV6-1,TRBJ1-5,many,TRBD1,CASRRGQGANSNQPQHF,TGTGCCAGCAGAAGGGGACAGGGGGCCAATAGCAATCAGCCCCAGCATTTT
TRBV29-1,TRBJ2-6,few,.,CSVGGPPLMANVLTF,TGCAGCGTTGGGGGACCTCCACTAATGGCCAACGTCCTGACTTTC
TRBV18,TRBJ2-6,.,.,CASSPPTGDGSSGANVLTF,TGTGCCAGCTCACCACCCACGGGGGACGGGAGCTCTGGGGCCAACGTCCTGACTTTC
TRBV7-6,TRBJ2-1,.,.,CASSPYGLNEQFF,TGTGCCAGCAGTCCTTACGGGTTGAATGAGCAGTTCTTC
TRBV7-8,TRBJ2-6,many,TRBD1,CASSAHNRGSVSSGANVLTF,TGTGCCAGCAGCGCCCATAACAGGGGGTCTGTGAGCTCTGGGGCCAACGTCCTGACTTTC